This TCR beta chain emerged from a study of T cells in Graves' hyperthyroidism and ophthalmopathy. Overall study: Prior to any treatment, at the point of initial diagnosis, peripheral blood was collected. Overall study findings and caveats: Through a model of 13 V-J features, ophthalmopathy was separated from stable hyperthyroidism.

Amplified TCR beta CDR3 regions derived from RNA transcripts. HTBI primers drove first-round RT-PCR of the TCR CDR3. Each CDR3 protein gets one entry after TCRdb re-called the multiplex PCR reads with MiXCR. The repertoire holds a few hundred thousand distinct CDR3 sequences, with 13% to 15% as singletons. Notes on this clonotype: The antigen remains undetermined.

V was clipped by 2 bases and J by 6 bases, with 13 bases between them. This CDR3 has 15 residues. Germline values: CDR1 MNHEY, CDR2 SVGAGI. Participants, patients aged 18 to 65, had newly diagnosed hyperthyroidism with a duration under 2 months. First hyperthyroidism diagnosis is when the blood sample was obtained, before any ophthalmopathy symptoms. Specimen: blood. This sequence originates from a woman in her forties with Graves' hyperthyroidism that later progressed to Graves' ophthalmopathy. J is TRBJ2-2 and V is TRBV6-5; D possibly matches TRBD1 or TRBD2 (5 bases each). Here the CDR3 DNA reads TGTGCCAGCAGTTACGGAGGTTTGGGGGCCGGGGAGCTGTTTTTT. Translated, it gives CASSYGGLGAGELFF.